The sample holds one count of the clone carrying this T cell receptor (beta chain). This sample is part of a study of cytomegalovirus exposure and HLA in healthy donors. This table comes from immunoSEQ multiplex PCR, and its TCRdb copy is limited to in-frame clones, with some not included. This table holds 100,000 to 150,000 clones, about 90% found once. The CDR3 sequence is 16 residues long. Germline lookup yields CDR1 SGHTA and CDR2 FQGNSA. The V segment lost 5 bases and the J segment 2 bases; nucleotides outside the gene matches: 5. This receptor was obtained from a man between 25 and 39 years old in good health and CMV-seronegative. The sequencing sample was made of PBMCs. V usage is TRBV7-2 and J usage is TRBJ2-1; 11 positions agree with TRBD2. This chain's CDR3 is CASSRKLAGAYNEQFF. The CDR3 DNA reads as TGTGCCAGCAGCAGGAAACTAGCGGGAGCCTACAATGAGCAGTTCTTC.